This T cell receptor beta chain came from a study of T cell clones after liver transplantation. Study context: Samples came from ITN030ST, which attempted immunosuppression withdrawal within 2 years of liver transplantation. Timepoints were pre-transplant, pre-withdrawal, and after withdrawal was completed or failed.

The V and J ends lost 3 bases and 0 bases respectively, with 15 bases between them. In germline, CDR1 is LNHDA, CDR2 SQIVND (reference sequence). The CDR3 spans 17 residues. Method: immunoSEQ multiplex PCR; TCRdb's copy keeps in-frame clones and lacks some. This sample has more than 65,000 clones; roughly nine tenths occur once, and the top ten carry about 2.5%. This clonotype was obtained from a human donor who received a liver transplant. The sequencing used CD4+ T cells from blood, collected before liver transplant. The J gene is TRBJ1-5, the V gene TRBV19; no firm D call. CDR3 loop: CASSISRAHYSNQPQHF. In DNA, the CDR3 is TGTGCCAGTAGTATCTCCCGCGCCCATTATAGCAATCAGCCCCAGCATTTT.